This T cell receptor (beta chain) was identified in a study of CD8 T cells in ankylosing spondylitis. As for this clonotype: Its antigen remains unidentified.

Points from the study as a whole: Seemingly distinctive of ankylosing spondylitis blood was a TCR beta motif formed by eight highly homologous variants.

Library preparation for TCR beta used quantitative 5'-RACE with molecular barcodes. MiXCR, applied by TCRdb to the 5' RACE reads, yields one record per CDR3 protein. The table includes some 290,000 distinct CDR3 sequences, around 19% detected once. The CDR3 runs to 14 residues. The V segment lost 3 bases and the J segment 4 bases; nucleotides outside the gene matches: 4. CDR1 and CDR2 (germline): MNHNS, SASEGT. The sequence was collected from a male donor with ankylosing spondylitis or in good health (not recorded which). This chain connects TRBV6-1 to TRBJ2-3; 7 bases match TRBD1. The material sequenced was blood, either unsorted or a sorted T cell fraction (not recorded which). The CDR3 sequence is CASSERQGADTQYF. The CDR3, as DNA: TGTGCCAGCAGTGAGAGACAGGGTGCAGATACGCAGTATTTT.